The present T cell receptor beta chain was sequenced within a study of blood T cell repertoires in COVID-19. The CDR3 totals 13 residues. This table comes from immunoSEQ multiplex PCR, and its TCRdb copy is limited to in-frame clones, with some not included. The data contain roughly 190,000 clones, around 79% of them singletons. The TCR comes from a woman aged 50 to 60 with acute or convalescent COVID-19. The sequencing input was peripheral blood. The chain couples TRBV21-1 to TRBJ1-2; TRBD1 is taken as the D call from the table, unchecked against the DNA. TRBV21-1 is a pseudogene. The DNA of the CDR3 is TGTGCCAGCAGCAGGGACAGGGGGGGAGGCTACACCTTC. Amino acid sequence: CASSRDRGGGYTF.